The clone carrying this TCR beta chain occurred a few times. Its antigen is undetermined. The data were obtained in a study of response to subunit inactivated influenza vaccine. CDR1 is SGHDN, CDR2 FVKESK, per germline. V gave up 4 bases and J gave up 7 bases, with 31 bases separating them. The CDR3 sequence is 19 residues long. TCRdb itself ran the RT-PCR reads through MiXCR, one entry per CDR3 protein. The sample has roughly 700,000 distinct CDR3 sequences; about 14% are singletons. General study findings and limits: Few new T cells, the authors suggested, are recruited by each seasonal influenza vaccination.

The source material was PBMCs from blood, sampled less than 15 days before vaccination. This rearrangement joins TRBV14 to TRBJ1-1; the D gene is possibly TRBD1 (5 bases). This receptor was obtained from a man aged 50-60 years who received an inactivated influenza vaccine. The CDR3 protein is CASSLLSTAPILKGIEAFF. The DNA of the CDR3 is TGTGCCAGCAGCCTACTCTCGACAGCGCCCATATTGAAGGGGATTGAAGCTTTCTTT.